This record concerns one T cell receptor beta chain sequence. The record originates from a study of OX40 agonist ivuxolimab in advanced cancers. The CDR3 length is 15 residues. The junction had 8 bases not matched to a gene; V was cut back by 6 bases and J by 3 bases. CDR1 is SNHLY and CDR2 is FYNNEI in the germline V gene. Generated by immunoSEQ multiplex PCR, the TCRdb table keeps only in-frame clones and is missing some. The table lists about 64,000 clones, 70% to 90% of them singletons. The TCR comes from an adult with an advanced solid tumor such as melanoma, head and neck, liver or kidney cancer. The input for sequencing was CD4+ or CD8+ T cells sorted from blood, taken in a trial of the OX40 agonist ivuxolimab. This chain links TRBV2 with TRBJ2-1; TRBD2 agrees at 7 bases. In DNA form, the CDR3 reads TGTGCCAGCAGCTCTTGGCGGGAGTTCTACAATGAGCAGTTCTTC. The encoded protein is CASSSWREFYNEQFF.